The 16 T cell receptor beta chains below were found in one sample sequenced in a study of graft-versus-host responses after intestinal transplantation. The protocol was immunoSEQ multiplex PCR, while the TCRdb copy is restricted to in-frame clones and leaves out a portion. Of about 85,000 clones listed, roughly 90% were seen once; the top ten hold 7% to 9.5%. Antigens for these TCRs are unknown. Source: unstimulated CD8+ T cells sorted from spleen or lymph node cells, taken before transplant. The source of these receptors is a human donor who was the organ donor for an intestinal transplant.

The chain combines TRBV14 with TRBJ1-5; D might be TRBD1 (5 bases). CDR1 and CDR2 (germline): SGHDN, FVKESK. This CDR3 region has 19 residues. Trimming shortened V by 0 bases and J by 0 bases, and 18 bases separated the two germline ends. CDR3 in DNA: TGTGCCAGCAGCCAAGAAGGCCAGGGAGACCGATATAGCAATCAGCCCCAGCATTTT. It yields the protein CASSQEGQGDRYSNQPQHF.

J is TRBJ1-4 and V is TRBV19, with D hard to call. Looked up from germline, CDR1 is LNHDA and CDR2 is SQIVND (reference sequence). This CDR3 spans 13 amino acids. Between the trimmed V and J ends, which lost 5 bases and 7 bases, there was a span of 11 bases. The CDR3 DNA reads TGTGCCAGTAGTCCATCGGTCCTTGAAAAACTGTTTTTT. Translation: CASSPSVLEKLFF.

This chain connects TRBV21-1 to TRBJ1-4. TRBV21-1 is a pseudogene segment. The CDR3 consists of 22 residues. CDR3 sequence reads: CASSKKEQGGGRQARINEKLFF. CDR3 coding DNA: TGTGCCAGCAGCAAAAAGGAACAGGGCGGGGGGAGGCAGGCGAGGATAAATGAAAAACTGTTTTTT.

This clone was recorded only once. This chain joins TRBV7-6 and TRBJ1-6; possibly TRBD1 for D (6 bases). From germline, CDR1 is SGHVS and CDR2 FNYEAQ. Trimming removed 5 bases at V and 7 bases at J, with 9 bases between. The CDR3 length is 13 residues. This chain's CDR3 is CASSETGNSPLHF. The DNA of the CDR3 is TGTGCCAGCAGCGAAACAGGGAATTCACCCCTCCACTTT.

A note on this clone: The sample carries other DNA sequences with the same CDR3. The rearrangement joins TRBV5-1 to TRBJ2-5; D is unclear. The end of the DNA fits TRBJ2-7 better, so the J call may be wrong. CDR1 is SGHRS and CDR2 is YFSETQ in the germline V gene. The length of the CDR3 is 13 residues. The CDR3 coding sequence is TGCGCCAGCAGCCTGGTAGGTTCCTACGAGCAGTACTTC. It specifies CASSLVGSYEQYF.

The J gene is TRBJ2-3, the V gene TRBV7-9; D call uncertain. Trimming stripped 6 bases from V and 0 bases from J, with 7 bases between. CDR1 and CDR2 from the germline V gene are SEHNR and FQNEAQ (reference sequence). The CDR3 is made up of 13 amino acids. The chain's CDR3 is CASRTGSTDTQYF. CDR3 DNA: TGTGCCAGCAGGACTGGCAGCACAGATACGCAGTATTTT.

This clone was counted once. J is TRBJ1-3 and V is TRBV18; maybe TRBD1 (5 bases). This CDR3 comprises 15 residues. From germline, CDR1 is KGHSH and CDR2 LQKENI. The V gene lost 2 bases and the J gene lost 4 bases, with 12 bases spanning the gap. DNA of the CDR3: TGTGCCAGCTCACCAACACTGGGGGTCGGAAACACCATATATTTT. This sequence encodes CASSPTLGVGNTIYF.

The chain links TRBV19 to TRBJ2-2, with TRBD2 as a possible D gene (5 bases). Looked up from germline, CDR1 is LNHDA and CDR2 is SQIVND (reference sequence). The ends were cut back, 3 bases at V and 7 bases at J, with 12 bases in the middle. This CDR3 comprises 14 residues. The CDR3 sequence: CASSMTGIDGELFF. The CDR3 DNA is TGTGCCAGTAGTATGACCGGGATCGACGGGGAGCTGTTTTTT.

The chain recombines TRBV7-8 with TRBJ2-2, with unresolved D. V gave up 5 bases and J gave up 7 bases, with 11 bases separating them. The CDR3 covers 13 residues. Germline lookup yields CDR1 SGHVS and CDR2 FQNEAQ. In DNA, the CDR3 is TGTGCCAGCAGCCTCCTCGACATCGGGGAGCTGTTTTTT. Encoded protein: CASSLLDIGELFF. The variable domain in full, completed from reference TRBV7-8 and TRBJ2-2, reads GAGVSQSPRYKVAKRGQDVALRCDPISGHVSLFWYQQALGQGPEFLTYFQNEAQLDKSGLPSDRFFAERPEGSVSTLKIQRTQQEDSAVYLCASSLLDIGELFFGEGSRLTVL.

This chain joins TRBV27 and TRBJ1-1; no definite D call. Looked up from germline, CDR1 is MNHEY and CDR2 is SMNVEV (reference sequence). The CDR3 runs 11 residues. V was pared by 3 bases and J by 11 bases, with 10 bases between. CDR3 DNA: TGTGCCAGCAGTTTCGGCCGCCACGCTTTCTTT. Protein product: CASSFGRHAFF.

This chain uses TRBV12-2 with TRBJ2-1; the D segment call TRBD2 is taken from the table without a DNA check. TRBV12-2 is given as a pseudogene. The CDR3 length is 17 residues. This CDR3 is CASRLSGEALLYNEQFF. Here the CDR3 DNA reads TGTGCAAGTCGCTTATCTGGGGAGGCCCTACTTTACAATGAGCAGTTCTTC.

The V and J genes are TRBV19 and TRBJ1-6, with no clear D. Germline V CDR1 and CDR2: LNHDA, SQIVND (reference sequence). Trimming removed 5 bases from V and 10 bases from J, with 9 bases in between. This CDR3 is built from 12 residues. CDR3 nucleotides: TGTGCCAGTAGTGTCTCGGGGTCACCCCTCCACTTT. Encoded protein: CASSVSGSPLHF.

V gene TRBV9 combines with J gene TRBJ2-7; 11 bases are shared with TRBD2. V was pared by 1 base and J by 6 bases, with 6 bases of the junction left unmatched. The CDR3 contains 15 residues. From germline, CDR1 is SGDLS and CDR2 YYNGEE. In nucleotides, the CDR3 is TGTGCCAGCAGCGTAACTAGCGGGGGAAGTGGCGAGCAGTACTTC. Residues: CASSVTSGGSGEQYF. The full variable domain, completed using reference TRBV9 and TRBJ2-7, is DSGVTQTPKHLITATGQRVTLRCSPRSGDLSVYWYQQSLDQGLQFLIQYYNGEERAKGNILERFSAQQFPDLHSELNLSSLELGDSALYFCASSVTSGGSGEQYFGPGTRLTVT.

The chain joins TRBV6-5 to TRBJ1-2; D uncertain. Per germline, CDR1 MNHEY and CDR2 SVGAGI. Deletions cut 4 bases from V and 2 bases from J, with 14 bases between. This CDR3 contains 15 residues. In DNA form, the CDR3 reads TGTGCCAGCAGTTCCCGGACGGGCTTGAACTATGGCTACACCTTC. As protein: CASSSRTGLNYGYTF.

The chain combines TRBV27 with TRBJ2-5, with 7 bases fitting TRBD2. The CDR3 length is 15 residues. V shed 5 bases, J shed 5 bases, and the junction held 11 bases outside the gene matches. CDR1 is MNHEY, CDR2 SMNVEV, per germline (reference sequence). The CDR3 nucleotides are TGTGCCAGCAGTGAGTCGGGAGGCTGGGGGGAGACCCAGTACTTC. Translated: CASSESGGWGETQYF.

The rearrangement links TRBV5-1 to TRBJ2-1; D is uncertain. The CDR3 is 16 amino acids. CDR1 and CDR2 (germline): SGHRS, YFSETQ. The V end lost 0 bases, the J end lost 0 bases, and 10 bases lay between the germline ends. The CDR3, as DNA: TGCGCCAGCAGCTTGGACCCAGGAAGCTCCTACAATGAGCAGTTCTTC. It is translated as CASSLDPGSSYNEQFF.